The next 26 T cell receptor beta chains were all read from a single sample in a study of T-cell reconstitution after alpha-beta-depleted transplantation in children. Unique molecular identifiers featured in how the TCRbeta library was prepared. TCRdb called the PCR reads again in MiXCR, with one record for every CDR3 protein. The sample includes around 530,000 distinct CDR3 sequences, about 30% of them seen just once. Sequenced material: PBMCs from the stem cell graft donor, taken from the stem cell graft. Receptors originate from a human donor who donated a stem cell graft to a child with aplastic anemia.

This clonotype was seen a handful of times. The chain combines TRBV5-4 with TRBJ2-1; 14 nucleotides agree with TRBD2. The CDR3 extends over 15 amino acids. Germline assignment: CDR1 SGHNT and CDR2 YYREEE (reference sequence). V lost 4 bases to trimming and J lost 10 bases; unmatched junction nucleotides: 7. CDR3 region: CASSPGLAGDPEQFF. CDR3 sequence (DNA): TGTGCCAGCAGCCCGGGACTAGCGGGAGATCCGGAGCAGTTCTTC.

This clonotype was counted only a few times. The chain joins TRBV5-1 to TRBJ2-7; 7 nucleotides align to TRBD1. The length of the CDR3 is 15 residues. The junction had 6 bases not matched to a gene; V was cut back by 0 bases and J by 3 bases. CDR1 and CDR2 from the germline V gene are SGHRS and YFSETQ. CDR3 residues: CASSLGDSAIYEQYV. In DNA form, the CDR3 reads TGCGCCAGCAGCTTGGGGGACAGTGCCATCTACGAGCAGTACGTC.

The V call is TRBV24-1, the J call TRBJ2-1, with 7 bases matching TRBD2. The V segment lost 7 bases and the J segment 10 bases; nucleotides outside the gene matches: 12. Per germline, CDR1 KGHDR and CDR2 SFDVKD. The length of the CDR3 is 14 residues. The CDR3, as DNA: TGTGCCACCAGCTACGGGAGGTCAAAGGTGGAGCAGTTCTTC. This codes for CATSYGRSKVEQFF.

This clonotype was counted between two and nine times. This sequence joins TRBV6-2 or TRBV6-3 and TRBJ2-5; D gene unclear. V was shortened by 7 bases and J by 5 bases, with 8 bases between the two germline ends. The CDR3 covers 11 residues. CDR1 MNHEY and CDR2 SVGEGT come from the germline V gene. The CDR3: CASKKEETQYF. The CDR3 DNA follows: TGTGCCAGCAAAAAGGAGGAGACCCAGTACTTC.

A few counts support this clonotype. The chain recombines TRBV5-1 with TRBJ2-4; TRBD1 is a possible D gene (6 bases). Germline V gene sequence: CDR1 SGHRS, CDR2 YFSETQ. There are 15 residues in the CDR3. Trimming took off 1 base at V and 7 bases at J, with 15 bases between the two ends. The CDR3 DNA is TGCGCCAGCAGCTTGAGCCAGGGGATTGGTAACATTCAGTACTTC. Encoded protein: CASSLSQGIGNIQYF.

This clonotype was counted ten times or more. The gene calls are TRBV9 and TRBJ2-2; possibly TRBD1 for D (5 bases). The CDR3 length is 15 residues. V was trimmed by 7 bases and J by 0 bases, leaving 13 bases between them. Germline V gene lookup returns CDR1 SGDLS and CDR2 YYNGEE. CDR3 in DNA: TGTGCCAGCCGTGGGGCCTCTTCGAACACCGGGGAGCTGTTTTTT. Translating it yields CASRGASSNTGELFF. Full variable domain (remainder filled in from reference TRBV9 and TRBJ2-2): DSGVTQTPKHLITATGQRVTLRCSPRSGDLSVYWYQQSLDQGLQFLIQYYNGEERAKGNILERFSAQQFPDLHSELNLSSLELGDSALYFCASRGASSNTGELFFGEGSRLTVL.

The count of this clonotype is one. This chain connects TRBV29-1 to TRBJ2-1; D uncertain. The V gene lost 3 bases and the J gene lost 8 bases, with 14 bases spanning the gap. Germline V gene data show CDR1 as SQVTM and CDR2 as ANQGSEA. There are 13 residues in the CDR3. The CDR3 nucleotides read TGCAGCGTTGACGGTAGCTACTCCGATGAGCAGTTCTTC. Protein product: CSVDGSYSDEQFF.

V gene TRBV5-4 combines with J gene TRBJ1-6; the D is unclear. With 0 bases removed from V and 6 bases from J, the gap between germline ends came to 13 bases. Looked up from germline, CDR1 is SGHNT and CDR2 is YYREEE (reference sequence). The CDR3 is 16 amino acids. The CDR3 is CASSLDLVVLNSPLHF. DNA for the CDR3: TGTGCCAGCAGCTTGGATCTTGTGGTTCTTAATTCACCCCTCCACTTT.

This clonotype was observed a few times. This sequence joins TRBV27 and TRBJ1-2; 9 nucleotides agree with TRBD1. CDR3 length equals 16 residues. The V and J ends lost 0 bases and 4 bases, in that order; junction bases with no gene match: 6. The V gene's germline CDR1 is MNHEY and CDR2 SMNVEV (reference sequence). The CDR3: CASSLSTGGAVYGYTF. The CDR3 coding sequence is TGTGCCAGCAGTTTATCGACAGGGGGGGCGGTCTATGGCTACACCTTC.

This clonotype has only a few counts. The rearrangement joins TRBV6-2 or TRBV6-3 to TRBJ2-7; D might be TRBD1 (5 bases). This CDR3 is 12 amino acids long. From germline, CDR1 is MNHEY and CDR2 SVGEGT. The ends were cut back, 5 bases at V and 9 bases at J, with 14 bases in the middle. DNA for the CDR3: TGTGCCAGCAGTCCCCCAGGGCCCGTGCAGTACGTC. Protein sequence: CASSPPGPVQYV.

The rearrangement uses TRBV30 and TRBJ1-4; the match to TRBD1 covers 10 bases. The CDR3 is made up of 14 amino acids. J lost 8 bases, V lost 3 bases, and 6 bases had no gene match. Germline values: CDR1 GTSNPN, CDR2 SVGIG (reference sequence). The DNA for the CDR3 is TGTGCCTGGAGCTCCGGGACAGGGGACGAAAAACTGTTTTTT. The encoded protein is CAWSSGTGDEKLFF. The full variable domain, rest sourced from reference TRBV30 and TRBJ1-4, is SQTIHQWPATLVQPVGSPLSLECTVEGTSNPNLYWYRQAAGRGLQLLFYSVGIGQISSEVPQNLSASRPQDRQFILSSKKLLLSDSGFYLCAWSSGTGDEKLFFGSGTQLSVL.

The table lists this clonotype with a few counts. The rearrangement links TRBV7-2 to TRBJ2-3; D is ambiguous. V was shortened by 5 bases and J by 5 bases, with 8 bases between the two germline ends. There are 12 residues in the CDR3. The germline gives CDR1 SGHTA, CDR2 FQGNSA. The CDR3 coding sequence is TGTGCCAGCAGCCCCTATCAAGATACGCAGTATTTT. It specifies CASSPYQDTQYF. Using reference TRBV7-2 and TRBJ2-3 for the parts outside the CDR3, the full variable domain is GAGVSQSPSNKVTEKGKDVELRCDPISGHTALYWYRQSLGQGLEFLIYFQGNSAPDKSGLPSDRFSAERTGGSVSTLTIQRTQQEDSAVYLCASSPYQDTQYFGPGTRLTVL.

This clonotype was seen a handful of times. The chain carries TRBV3-1 and TRBJ1-1, with D possibly being TRBD1 (5 bases). The CDR3 sequence is 13 residues long. Between the trimmed V and J ends, which lost 4 bases and 5 bases, there was a span of 11 bases. CDR1 LGHDT and CDR2 YNNKEL come from the germline V gene (reference sequence). This CDR3 reads CASSPRQLTEAFF. The CDR3, as DNA: TGTGCCAGCAGCCCCCGACAGCTAACTGAAGCTTTCTTT.

The chain recombines TRBV29-1 with TRBJ2-1, with 10 bases fitting TRBD2. CDR3 length: 14 amino acids. Losses at the gene ends were 7 bases for V and 4 bases for J; bases not matched to a gene: 7. Germline V gene sequence: CDR1 SQVTM, CDR2 ANQGSEA. CDR3 nucleotide sequence: TGCAGCGCAGACCTAGCGGGAGTGTACAATGAGCAGTTCTTC. Amino acids: CSADLAGVYNEQFF.

This clonotype was counted a few times. This chain joins TRBV29-1 and TRBJ2-3; possibly TRBD2 for D (6 bases). Per the germline V gene, CDR1 is SQVTM and CDR2 is ANQGSEA. This CDR3 region has 13 residues. V lost 6 bases and J 2 bases, leaving 12 bases between the germline ends. CDR3 coding DNA: TGCAGCGTGCGGGGACGGTACACAGATACGCAGTATTTT. Amino acid sequence: CSVRGRYTDTQYF.

This clonotype was seen only a few times. Written as DNA, the CDR3 is TGTGCTAGTGGTTCTCACCTCTTAGCGGGAGTCGAAGAGCAGTTCTTC. Translated, it gives CASGSHLLAGVEEQFF. This rearrangement joins TRBV12-5 to TRBJ2-1; 9 bases line up with TRBD2. CDR1 LGHNT and CDR2 FRNRAP come from the germline V gene. This CDR3 is 16 amino acids long. V lost 4 bases and J lost 10; bases outside the gene matches: 14. The full variable domain, its missing parts supplied by reference TRBV12-5 and TRBJ2-1, is DARVTQTPRHKVTEMGQEVTMRCQPILGHNTVFWYRQTMMQGLELLAYFRNRAPLDDSGMPKDRFSAEMPDATLATLKIQPSEPRDSAVYFCASGSHLLAGVEEQFFGPGTRLTVL.

This clonotype was detected ten times or more. This chain links TRBV29-1 with TRBJ1-1; D remains ambiguous. Germline CDR1 and CDR2: SQVTM and ANQGSEA. V shed 6 bases and J shed 0 bases, with 17 bases lying between them. The CDR3 loop spans 15 amino acids. The CDR3, as DNA: TGCAGCGTCACGAAGGCAGGAATGCTGAACACTGAAGCTTTCTTT. Protein: CSVTKAGMLNTEAFF.

V gene TRBV2 combines with J gene TRBJ2-1; 7 positions match TRBD1. There are 14 residues in the CDR3. Per germline, CDR1 SNHLY and CDR2 FYNNEI. V dropped 1 base and J dropped 4; count of bases not matched to a gene: 1. The CDR3: CASSEVDRYNEQFF. The CDR3 DNA sequence: TGTGCCAGCAGTGAAGTGGACAGGTACAATGAGCAGTTCTTC.

This clonotype came up many times. The V call is TRBV20-1, the J call TRBJ1-1, with a tentative D call TRBD1 (6 bases). CDR3 length equals 13 residues. Germline lookup yields CDR1 DFQATT and CDR2 SNEGSKA (reference sequence). Trimming removed 3 bases from V and 3 bases from J, with 11 bases in between. Here the CDR3 reads CSARGGADTEAFF. CDR3 nucleotide sequence: TGCAGTGCTAGGGGGGGGGCTGACACTGAAGCTTTCTTT.

This sequence joins TRBV7-9 and TRBJ1-2; 7 nucleotides line up with TRBD1. The length of the CDR3 is 17 residues. The germline CDR1 and CDR2 sequences are SEHNR and FQNEAQ (reference sequence). The V and J ends lost 6 bases and 11 bases, in that order; junction bases with no gene match: 24. CDR3 coding DNA: TGTGCCAGCAGGTCCGATCTTTCCGGGACAGAAACTCTGTGGTACACCTTC. This encodes CASRSDLSGTETLWYTF.

The sample holds a few counts of this clonotype. V usage is TRBV7-2 and J usage is TRBJ2-5; TRBD1 aligns across 7 bases. Germline V gene data show CDR1 as SGHTA and CDR2 as FQGNSA. V shed 5 bases, J shed 4 bases, and the junction held 10 bases outside the gene matches. The CDR3 consists of 15 residues. CDR3 sequence reads: CASSRTWDSLETQYF. CDR3 bases: TGTGCCAGCAGCCGAACGTGGGACAGCCTAGAGACCCAGTACTTC.

The gene calls are TRBV6-1 and TRBJ2-7; D not certain. This CDR3 spans 16 amino acids. The V and J ends lost 6 bases and 7 bases respectively, with 25 bases between them. The V gene's germline CDR1 is MNHNS and CDR2 SASEGT. The CDR3 loop reads CASSESTALSPAEQYF. CDR3 DNA: TGTGCCAGCAGCGAATCGACGGCTTTATCTCCAGCGGAGCAGTACTTC.

In its sample, this clonotype was seen a few times. J is TRBJ1-3 and V is TRBV29-1; 8 bases align to TRBD1. CDR1 and CDR2 from the germline V gene are SQVTM and ANQGSEA. The CDR3 covers 14 residues. V shed 5 bases, J shed 7 bases, and the junction held 10 bases outside the gene matches. CDR3 loop: CSVQGQGGGNTIYF. The CDR3 nucleotides are TGCAGCGTTCAAGGACAGGGTGGAGGTAACACCATATATTTT.

The J gene is TRBJ1-2, the V gene TRBV4-2; tentative D call: TRBD1 (6 bases). CDR3 length equals 15 residues. Germline V lookup: CDR1 LGHNA, CDR2 YNFKEQ. Trimming cost V 0 bases and J 5 bases, with 13 bases left between them. CDR3 region: CASSQDRTGKYGYTF. For the CDR3, the DNA is TGTGCCAGCAGCCAAGATCGAACAGGGAAGTATGGCTACACCTTC.

This clonotype came up a few times. The chain has TRBV18 and TRBJ1-2; D is unresolved. This CDR3 contains 13 residues. Germline V gives CDR1 KGHSH, CDR2 LQKENI. The ends were cut back, 7 bases at V and 4 bases at J, with 13 bases in the middle. CDR3 region: CASLSEQLYGYTF. CDR3 in DNA: TGTGCCAGCTTGAGTGAACAGCTCTATGGCTACACCTTC.

This chain connects TRBV4-2 to TRBJ2-3; 10 bases align to TRBD2. The CDR3 contains 16 residues. CDR1 is LGHNA, CDR2 YNFKEQ, per germline. J gave up 2 bases and V 0 bases, and 2 bases lay outside the gene matches. The CDR3 region has the DNA TGTGCCAGCAGCCAAGAACTAGCGGGACCCACAGATACGCAGTATTTT. This encodes CASSQELAGPTDTQYF.